The 13 T cell receptor beta chains below were found in one sample sequenced in a study of blood T cell repertoires in COVID-19. Clones were sequenced by immunoSEQ multiplex PCR, and TCRdb holds only the in-frame ones, with some missing. The sample holds 350,000 to 400,000 clones, approximately 89% seen once. The sample was PBMCs or T cells enriched from blood (not recorded which). These receptors originate from a man between 35 and 55 years old in a cohort exposed to, infected with or recovered from COVID-19 (not recorded which).

The chain links TRBV2 to TRBJ1-6; a weak D match, TRBD1 (6 bases). Trimming stripped 5 bases from V and 8 bases from J, with 10 bases between. The CDR3 runs 13 residues. Germline V gene lookup returns CDR1 SNHLY and CDR2 FYNNEI. DNA for the CDR3: TGTGCCAGCAGTCCGGACAGTCATTCACCCCTCCACTTT. Its protein is CASSPDSHSPLHF.

Comments on this clone: The sample has other DNA sequences that encode this CDR3 too. This chain links TRBV5-1 with TRBJ1-1, with TRBD1 matching over 8 bases. V lost 3 bases to trimming and J lost 1 base; unmatched junction nucleotides: 5. The CDR3 consists of 15 residues. Germline values: CDR1 SGHRS, CDR2 YFSETQ. The CDR3 is CASSSGQGTNTEAFF. The CDR3 DNA sequence: TGCGCCAGCAGCTCCGGACAGGGTACGAACACTGAAGCTTTCTTT.

The chain is built from TRBV5-4 and TRBJ1-2; D gene uncertain. Germline CDR1 reads SGHNT; CDR2 reads YYREEE (reference sequence). The CDR3 runs to 14 residues. V was clipped by 0 bases and J by 4 bases, with 10 bases between them. The CDR3, as DNA: TGTGCCAGCAGCTTGGCGGGTGTTACCTATGGCTACACCTTC. Amino acids: CASSLAGVTYGYTF.

The chain joins TRBV19 to TRBJ1-2, with no clear D. Deletions cut 5 bases from V and 6 bases from J, with 7 bases between. Germline V gives CDR1 LNHDA, CDR2 SQIVND (reference sequence). The CDR3 has 11 residues. The CDR3 nucleotides are TGTGCCAGTAGTCGGAGGAATGGCTACACCTTC. Protein sequence: CASSRRNGYTF.

CDR3 in amino acids: CASSASIRQGHRELFF. The CDR3, as DNA: TGTGCCAGCAGCGCAAGCATAAGACAGGGGCACCGGGAGCTGTTTTTT. The J gene is TRBJ2-2, the V gene TRBV2; 8 nucleotides align to TRBD1. CDR1 and CDR2 from the germline V gene are SNHLY and FYNNEI. The CDR3 runs to 16 residues. Germline trimming cut 6 bases from V and 9 bases from J; bases unmatched to any gene: 15.

About this clone itself: At one boundary the junction diverges from the germline segment, which might be a read error. The V gene is TRBV20-1, the J gene TRBJ1-2; maybe TRBD1 (5 bases). This CDR3 has 10 residues. The germline V gene encodes CDR1 DFQATT and CDR2 SNEGSKA (reference sequence). CDR3 sequence (DNA): TGCAGTGCTAGAGAGACAGTCACCACTTTC. Protein sequence: CSARETVTTF.

This rearrangement joins TRBV5-1 to TRBJ2-1, with 14 bases matching TRBD2. CDR1 is SGHRS, CDR2 YFSETQ, per germline. The V and J ends lost 4 bases and 0 bases, in that order; junction bases with no gene match: 3. CDR3 length: 17 amino acids. This chain's CDR3 is CASSAGTSGSSYNEQFF. For the CDR3, the DNA is TGCGCCAGCAGCGCAGGGACTAGCGGGAGCTCCTACAATGAGCAGTTCTTC.

The rearrangement links TRBV28 to TRBJ1-5, with D perhaps TRBD1 (5 bases). Germline lookup yields CDR1 MDHEN and CDR2 SYDVKM. V was cut by 3 bases and J by 6 bases, with 9 bases left in between. This CDR3 contains 13 residues. CDR3 region: CASSFARAQPQHF. The CDR3 DNA follows: TGTGCCAGCAGTTTCGCCAGGGCTCAGCCCCAGCATTTT.

V and J are TRBV29-1 and TRBJ1-6; a possible D gene is TRBD1 (5 bases). Trimming took off 8 bases at V and 0 bases at J, with 8 bases between the two ends. The germline V gene encodes CDR1 SQVTM and CDR2 ANQGSEA. This CDR3 has 13 amino acids. The CDR3 sequence is CSYRSSYNSPLHF. CDR3 sequence (DNA): TGCAGCTACAGGAGCTCCTATAATTCACCCCTCCACTTT.

The chain has TRBV7-8 and TRBJ2-5; D remains unclear. This CDR3 contains 12 residues. Germline V gives CDR1 SGHVS, CDR2 FQNEAQ. Deletions cut 8 bases from V and 1 base from J, with 8 bases between. CDR3 sequence (DNA): TGTGCCAGCTCACGGTTCCAAGAGACCCAGTACTTC. Its translation: CASSRFQETQYF. The full variable domain, completed using reference TRBV7-8 and TRBJ2-5, is GAGVSQSPRYKVAKRGQDVALRCDPISGHVSLFWYQQALGQGPEFLTYFQNEAQLDKSGLPSDRFFAERPEGSVSTLKIQRTQQEDSAVYLCASSRFQETQYFGPGTRLLVL.

The chain carries TRBV6-1 and TRBJ2-1; 9 positions match TRBD2. CDR1 is MNHNS, CDR2 SASEGT, per germline. This CDR3 has 14 amino acids. V lost 1 base to trimming and J lost 16 bases; unmatched junction nucleotides: 11. The CDR3 loop is CASSEGWGLAGRFF. The CDR3 bases are TGTGCCAGCAGTGAAGGGTGGGGTCTAGCGGGAAGATTCTTC.

The chain joins TRBV19 to TRBJ2-3; 13 nucleotides match TRBD2. Germline V gene data show CDR1 as LNHDA and CDR2 as SQIVND (reference sequence). J was trimmed by 2 bases and V by 7 bases; bases with no gene match: 9. The CDR3 runs 17 residues. DNA of the CDR3: TGTGCCAGTATGAGAACTAGCGGGAGGGTCCACACAGATACGCAGTATTTT. This codes for CASMRTSGRVHTDTQYF.

V is TRBV27 and J is TRBJ2-3, with TRBD1 matching over 9 bases. Per germline, CDR1 MNHEY and CDR2 SMNVEV (reference sequence). This CDR3 region has 15 residues. V trimming: 5 bases; J trimming: 4 bases; junction bases outside the gene matches: 7. Written as DNA, the CDR3 is TGTGCCAGCAGTCCAACAGGGGGCTTGCCAGATACGCAGTATTTT. Translating gives CASSPTGGLPDTQYF.